A single sample gave rise to the 16 T cell receptor beta chains below, sequenced in a study of T cells in tuberculosis. Profiled with immunoSEQ multiplex PCR; TCRdb holds only in-frame clones, not every one. The data hold 28,000 or so clones, with 90% observed a single time. Source material: PBMCs. The receptors were sampled from a donor aged 10-30 years with latent tuberculosis or without tuberculosis infection.

V and J are TRBV28 and TRBJ1-6; tentatively, D is TRBD1 (6 bases). The CDR3 runs to 15 residues. Germline CDR1 and CDR2: MDHEN and SYDVKM. The V end lost 8 bases, the J end lost 12 bases, and 23 bases lay between the germline ends. CDR3 nucleotide sequence: TGTGCCAGCCGATCCGGGCAGGGGCCATGGGGACCCCTCCACTTT. Translated: CASRSGQGPWGPLHF.

This clone was picked up a small number of times. The CDR3 reads CASGGQQNQPQHF. The CDR3 region has the DNA TGTGCCAGCGGGGGACAGCAGAATCAGCCCCAGCATTTT. The V call is TRBV6-5, the J call TRBJ1-5; 7 bases match TRBD1. V dropped 8 bases and J dropped 4; count of bases not matched to a gene: 5. The CDR3 loop spans 13 amino acids. Germline CDR1 and CDR2: MNHEY and SVGAGI.

V and J are TRBV2 and TRBJ2-3, with 8 bases matching TRBD1. CDR1 and CDR2 from the germline V gene are SNHLY and FYNNEI. V trimming: 2 bases; J trimming: 5 bases; junction bases outside the gene matches: 3. This CDR3 spans 14 amino acids. This CDR3 is CASSEQGAGDTQYF. The CDR3, as DNA: TGTGCCAGCAGTGAACAGGGGGCTGGAGATACGCAGTATTTT.

The rearrangement uses TRBV7-2 and TRBJ2-3; 7 bases fit TRBD2. V lost 1 base, J lost 3 bases, and 13 bases stayed unmatched. Germline values: CDR1 SGHTA, CDR2 FQGNSA. CDR3 length: 18 residues. Here the CDR3 reads CASSLEGPSAGITDTQYF. As DNA, the CDR3 is TGTGCCAGCAGCTTAGAAGGTCCCTCAGCGGGGATTACAGATACGCAGTATTTT.

The chain combines TRBV6-1 with TRBJ1-1, with D possibly TRBD1 on 5 matching bases. With 5 bases removed from V and 5 bases from J, the gap between germline ends came to 9 bases. CDR1 is MNHNS and CDR2 is SASEGT in the germline V gene. The CDR3 loop spans 12 amino acids. The CDR3 spells CASSSQGTEAFF. CDR3 sequence (DNA): TGTGCCAGCAGTTCCCAGGGAACTGAAGCTTTCTTT.

The chain employs TRBV7-9 and TRBJ2-1, with 10 positions matching TRBD2. Looked up from germline, CDR1 is SEHNR and CDR2 is FQNEAQ (reference sequence). J was trimmed by 4 bases and V by 5 bases; bases with no gene match: 8. The CDR3 is 16 amino acids. CDR3 residues: CASSPTGTSEYNEQFF. In DNA, the CDR3 is TGTGCCAGCAGCCCGACGGGGACTAGCGAGTACAATGAGCAGTTCTTC. Together with reference TRBV7-9 and TRBJ2-1, the CDR3 gives the full variable domain: DTGVSQNPRHKITKRGQNVTFRCDPISEHNRLYWYRQTLGQGPEFLTYFQNEAQLEKSRLLSDRFSAERPKGSFSTLEIQRTEQGDSAMYLCASSPTGTSEYNEQFFGPGTRLTVL.

This clone has just a few counts. The chain employs TRBV5-6 and TRBJ2-1, with D possibly TRBD2 on 5 matching bases. Trimming removed 0 bases at V and 0 bases at J, with 13 bases between. Germline CDR1 reads SGHDT; CDR2 reads YYEEEE. This CDR3 comprises 17 residues. The CDR3 coding sequence is TGTGCCAGCAGCTTGGGGAGTAGTGGGAGCTCCTACAATGAGCAGTTCTTC. Protein: CASSLGSSGSSYNEQFF.

The chain links TRBV9 to TRBJ2-3; weak D call: TRBD2 (5 bases). Germline V gene lookup returns CDR1 SGDLS and CDR2 YYNGEE. This CDR3 has 14 amino acids. V was cut by 0 bases and J by 0 bases, with 5 bases left in between. For the CDR3, the DNA is TGTGCCAGCAGCGTAGGAGGGAGCACAGATACGCAGTATTTT. Its translation: CASSVGGSTDTQYF.

The V and J genes are TRBV2 and TRBJ1-2; D ambiguous. V gave up 3 bases and J gave up 1 base, with 15 bases separating them. Germline CDR1 is SNHLY and CDR2 is FYNNEI. The CDR3 runs 16 residues. The CDR3 is CASSEREVALNYGYTF. The CDR3 coding sequence is TGTGCCAGCAGTGAGAGGGAGGTCGCGCTTAACTATGGCTACACCTTC.

This chain links TRBV11-2 with TRBJ1-2; possible D gene TRBD1, 5 bases. The CDR3 is made up of 16 amino acids. Trimming stripped 5 bases from V and 0 bases from J, with 16 bases between. Germline CDR1 reads SGHAT; CDR2 reads FQNNGV. The CDR3 loop reads CASSPGGAGANYGYTF. DNA for the CDR3: TGTGCCAGCAGCCCCGGCGGCGCGGGGGCTAACTATGGCTACACCTTC.

V usage is TRBV6-1 and J usage is TRBJ2-7; no clear D gene. The CDR3 is 13 residues long. Germline loops: CDR1 MNHNS, CDR2 SASEGT. V was pared by 7 bases and J by 5 bases, with 15 bases between. CDR3 in amino acids: CASTSEYFNEQYF. The CDR3 DNA follows: TGTGCCAGCACCTCCGAGTATTTTAACGAGCAGTACTTC.

This chain links TRBV6-5 with TRBJ1-6; 7 nucleotides line up with TRBD1. CDR3 length equals 14 residues. The V segment lost 6 bases and the J segment 10 bases; nucleotides outside the gene matches: 9. The germline V gene has CDR1 MNHEY and CDR2 SVGAGI. The CDR3: CASSRQGVGSPLHF. The CDR3 nucleotides read TGTGCCAGCAGCCGACAGGGCGTAGGATCACCCCTCCACTTT.

The genes are TRBV7-9 and TRBJ1-1, with 9 bases fitting TRBD1. This CDR3 region has 16 residues. In germline, CDR1 is SEHNR, CDR2 FQNEAQ (reference sequence). V dropped 5 bases and J dropped 1; count of bases not matched to a gene: 8. CDR3 residues: CASSLEPGQGNTEAFF. The CDR3 coding sequence is TGTGCCAGCAGCCTGGAACCGGGACAGGGGAACACTGAAGCTTTCTTT.

This chain connects TRBV18 to TRBJ2-5, with TRBD2 identical over 8 bases. CDR3 size: 15 residues. V trimming: 1 base; J trimming: 5 bases; junction bases outside the gene matches: 6. In germline, CDR1 is KGHSH, CDR2 LQKENI. In DNA form, the CDR3 reads TGTGCCAGCTCACCACTGGGTAGCGGGGCCGAGACCCAGTACTTC. This gives the protein CASSPLGSGAETQYF.

The rearrangement links TRBV14 to TRBJ1-1; tentative D call: TRBD1 (5 bases). The CDR3 is made up of 16 amino acids. Trimming took 1 base from V and 2 from J, leaving 14 bases between them. Germline lookup yields CDR1 SGHDN and CDR2 FVKESK. The CDR3 loop is CASSQGAGFPNTEAFF. The CDR3 nucleotides read TGTGCCAGCAGCCAAGGGGCAGGGTTCCCCAACACTGAAGCTTTCTTT. The entire variable domain, with the rest obtained from reference TRBV14 and TRBJ1-1, is as follows: EAGVTQFPSHSVIEKGQTVTLRCDPISGHDNLYWYRRVMGKEIKFLLHFVKESKQDESGMPNNRFLAERTGGTYSTLKVQPAELEDSGVYFCASSQGAGFPNTEAFFGQGTRLTVV.

This sequence joins TRBV4-1 and TRBJ1-2; D unresolved. With 4 bases removed from V and 6 bases from J, the gap between germline ends came to 12 bases. The CDR3 loop spans 13 amino acids. Germline CDR1 is MGHRA and CDR2 is YSYEKL. CDR3 protein: CASSPSLQNGYTF. The CDR3 DNA sequence: TGCGCCAGCAGCCCTTCGCTTCAGAATGGCTACACCTTC.